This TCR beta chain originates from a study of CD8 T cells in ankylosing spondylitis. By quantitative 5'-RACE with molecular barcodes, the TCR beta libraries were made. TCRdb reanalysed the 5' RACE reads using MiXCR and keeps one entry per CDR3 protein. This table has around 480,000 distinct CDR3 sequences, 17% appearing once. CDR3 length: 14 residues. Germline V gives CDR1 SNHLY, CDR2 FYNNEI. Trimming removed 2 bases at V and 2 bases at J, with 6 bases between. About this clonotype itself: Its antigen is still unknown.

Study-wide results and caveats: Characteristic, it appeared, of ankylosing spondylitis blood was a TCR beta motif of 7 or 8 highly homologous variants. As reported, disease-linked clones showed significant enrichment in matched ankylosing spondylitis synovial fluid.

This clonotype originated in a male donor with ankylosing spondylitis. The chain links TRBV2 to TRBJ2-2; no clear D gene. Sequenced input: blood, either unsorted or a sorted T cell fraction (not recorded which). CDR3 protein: CASSETANTGELFF. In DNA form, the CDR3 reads TGTGCCAGCAGTGAAACAGCAAACACCGGGGAGCTGTTTTTT.